This TCR beta chain was documented in a study of identical twins. The V gene lost 4 bases and the J gene lost 5 bases, with 14 bases spanning the gap. The CDR3 covers 14 residues. Germline values: CDR1 SGHTA, CDR2 FQGNSA. Whole-study findings and limits: Monozygotic twin pairs showed more out-of-frame TCR alpha sharing than models estimated.

TCRdb re-analysed the 5' RACE reads in MiXCR, keeping a single row per CDR3 protein. The data contain 1.5 million to 2 million distinct CDR3 sequences, less than 40% of them singletons. There are a few counts of this clonotype. Its antigen remains unidentified. The sequence was obtained from a newborn girl in good health. V usage is TRBV7-2 and J usage is TRBJ1-1; no clear D. The sequenced material came from cord blood. CDR3 DNA: TGTGCCAGCAGCTCTCACCAACAGTCTACTGAAGCTTTCTTT. Translated: CASSSHQQSTEAFF.